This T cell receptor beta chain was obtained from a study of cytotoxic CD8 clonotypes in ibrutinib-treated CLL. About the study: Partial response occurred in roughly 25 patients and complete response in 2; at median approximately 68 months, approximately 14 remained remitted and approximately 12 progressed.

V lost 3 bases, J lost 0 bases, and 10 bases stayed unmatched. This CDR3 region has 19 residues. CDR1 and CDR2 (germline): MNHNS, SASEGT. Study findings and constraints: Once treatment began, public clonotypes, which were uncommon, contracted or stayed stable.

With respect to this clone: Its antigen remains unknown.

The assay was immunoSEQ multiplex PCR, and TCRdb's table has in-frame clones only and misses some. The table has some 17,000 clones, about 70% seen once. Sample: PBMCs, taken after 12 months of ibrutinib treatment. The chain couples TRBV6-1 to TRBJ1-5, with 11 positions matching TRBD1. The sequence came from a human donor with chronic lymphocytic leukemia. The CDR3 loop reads CASSEEPGQGVYSNQPQHF. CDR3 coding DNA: TGTGCCAGCAGTGAGGAACCGGGACAGGGGGTTTATAGCAATCAGCCCCAGCATTTT.